The clone carrying this T cell receptor (beta chain) was detected ten times or more. The target antigen is unknown. Library construction for TCR beta used iRepertoire HTBI primers and Arm-PCR of CDR3 regions. In TCRdb, the multiplex PCR reads were re-called with MiXCR into one record per CDR3 protein. The table has about 540,000 distinct CDR3 sequences, approximately 15% seen once; the top ten hold 8% to 10%. Described time point: newly diagnosed GD, antithyroid drugs for less than 3 months. The TCR library was made from RNA extracted from PBMCs. The data stem from a study of regulatory T cells in long-lasting Graves disease. Study-level findings and limits: Repertoires from persistent disease leaned toward TRBV28, TRBJ1-2 and TRBJ2-5. New patients shared 950 to 1,000 public clonotypes, fewer than the approximately 3,000 shared by persistent patients.

Germline values: CDR1 SNHLY, CDR2 FYNNEI. The CDR3 is 15 amino acids. V lost 4 bases to trimming and J lost 4 bases, with 16 bases between them. These records were also assigned to another study, of T cells in Graves' hyperthyroidism and ophthalmopathy. That investigation notes: Hyperthyroidism patients were newly diagnosed, had disease duration under 2 months, and were aged 18 to 65 years.

This clonotype originated in a man younger than 45 with Graves disease. The V gene is TRBV2, the J gene TRBJ1-2; possibly TRBD1 for D (6 bases). The source was peripheral blood mononuclear cells (PBMCs), collected at new diagnosis, from a patient treated with antithyroid drugs. The CDR3 protein is CASSGTGIGTYGYTF. Written as DNA, the CDR3 is TGTGCCAGCAGTGGCACAGGGATTGGGACCTATGGCTACACCTTC. The variable domain in full, completed from reference TRBV2 and TRBJ1-2, reads EPEVTQTPSHQVTQMGQEVILRCVPISNHLYFYWYRQILGQKVEFLVSFYNNEISEKSEIFDDQFSVERPDGSNFTLKIRSTKLEDSAMYFCASSGTGIGTYGYTFGSGTRLTVV.